The next 21 T cell receptor beta chains were all read from a single sample in a study of Graves' ophthalmopathy and Graves' hyperthyroidism (dated by TCRdb to about 2018). Sequencing took place on an Illumina HiSeq 2000. TCR beta CDR3 regions were amplified from RNA transcripts for repertoire sequencing. The first round of RT-PCR was done with HTBI primers and the Qiagen OneStep RT-PCR kit, and was followed by a second round of multiplex PCR, then size selection and purification. In TCRdb, the public reads were trimmed at Q25 with fastp and aligned with MiXCR, with productive beta chains retained. Each CDR3 protein appears once, grouped with its most common genes and DNA. The sample table contains approximately 380,000 distinct CDR3 sequences; only one count was recorded for more than 20% of them. More than 2.5% of the sample goes to the ten largest clones. Sequencing input: peripheral blood. All receptors derive from a woman aged 18-29 years with stable Graves' hyperthyroidism. Donor details come from another sample of the same person, matched by shared clones.

Many counts were recorded for this clonotype. This chain joins TRBV5-5 and TRBJ2-7, with D possibly being TRBD1 (6 bases). The CDR3 is 14 residues long. The ends were cut back, 6 bases at V and 7 bases at J, with 20 bases in the middle. CDR1 and CDR2 from the germline V gene are SGHKS and YYEKEE (reference sequence). CDR3 loop: CASKTGPSGKEQYF. For the CDR3, the DNA is TGTGCCAGCAAAACAGGGCCCTCGGGCAAGGAGCAGTACTTC.

This clonotype was counted many times. The chain combines TRBV20-1 with TRBJ2-2; 8 positions match TRBD2. CDR3 length equals 16 residues. V was pared by 4 bases and J by 9 bases, with 16 bases of the junction left unmatched. Germline V gene lookup returns CDR1 DFQATT and CDR2 SNEGSKA (reference sequence). CDR3 protein: CSAMGPESGRGWELFF. DNA for the CDR3: TGCAGTGCTATGGGTCCTGAGAGCGGGAGAGGTTGGGAGCTGTTTTTT.

This clonotype was counted at least ten times. The chain carries TRBV7-2 and TRBJ2-1; tentatively, D is TRBD2 (6 bases). Trimming pared 4 bases from V and 6 bases from J, leaving 16 bases between. Germline V CDR1 and CDR2: SGHTA, FQGNSA. The CDR3 runs to 15 residues. CDR3 DNA: TGTGCCAGCAGCTACCATAGCGGAACCCTCAATGAGCAGTTCTTC. Amino acids: CASSYHSGTLNEQFF. The variable domain in full, with the rest retrieved from reference TRBV7-2 and TRBJ2-1, is GAGVSQSPSNKVTEKGKDVELRCDPISGHTALYWYRQSLGQGLEFLIYFQGNSAPDKSGLPSDRFSAERTGGSVSTLTIQRTQQEDSAVYLCASSYHSGTLNEQFFGPGTRLTVL.

This clonotype came up many times. DNA for the CDR3: TGTGCCAGCAGCTTGGTCTCAGCCTACGAGCAGTACTTC. It yields the protein CASSLVSAYEQYF. This sequence joins TRBV5-5 and TRBJ2-7; D is unclear. Germline V gives CDR1 SGHKS, CDR2 YYEKEE (reference sequence). The CDR3 loop spans 13 amino acids. V lost 0 bases to trimming and J lost 2 bases, with 6 bases between them.

This clonotype was observed many times. This chain uses TRBV20-1 with TRBJ2-5, with TRBD2 as a possible D gene (6 bases). The CDR3 spans 14 residues. Germline V gene sequence: CDR1 DFQATT, CDR2 SNEGSKA (reference sequence). Trimming pared 0 bases from V and 5 bases from J, leaving 13 bases between. The DNA for the CDR3 is TGCAGTGCTAGAGATGATGGGGGGTGGGAGACCCAGTACTTC. Residues: CSARDDGGWETQYF.

This clonotype has ten or more counts. The chain is built from TRBV15 and TRBJ2-7; D is undetermined. Germline assignment: CDR1 LNHNV and CDR2 YYDKDF (reference sequence). V lost 3 bases, J lost 0 bases, and 9 bases lay in between. The CDR3 runs to 14 residues. CDR3 region: CATSSLRFSYEQYF. CDR3 coding DNA: TGTGCCACCAGCAGCCTCAGATTCTCCTACGAGCAGTACTTC.

This clonotype was picked up many times. DNA of the CDR3: TGTGCCTGGAGTTTTCTCAGGGGCCGAGAGGAAGCTTTCTTT. Residues: CAWSFLRGREEAFF. The chain joins TRBV30 to TRBJ1-1; possible D gene TRBD1, 6 bases. Per the germline V gene, CDR1 is GTSNPN and CDR2 is SVGIG (reference sequence). V dropped 2 bases and J dropped 8 bases, with 18 bases sitting between them. CDR3 length equals 14 residues.

The chain employs TRBV20-1 and TRBJ2-2; no definite D call. Trimming removed 3 bases at V and 1 base at J, with 9 bases between. The CDR3 consists of 14 residues. The germline V gene encodes CDR1 DFQATT and CDR2 SNEGSKA (reference sequence). The CDR3 DNA is TGCAGTGCTAGGGTCTGGGGGAACACCGGGGAGCTGTTTTTT. Amino acid sequence: CSARVWGNTGELFF.

This clonotype was seen many times. The chain links TRBV6-5 to TRBJ1-5, with D unclear. CDR1 MNHEY and CDR2 SVGAGI come from the germline V gene. V dropped 2 bases and J dropped 6 bases, with 8 bases sitting between them. The CDR3 covers 13 residues. The CDR3, as DNA: TGTGCCAGCAGTTACGCCCGGGGTCAGCCCCAGCATTTT. Translated, it gives CASSYARGQPQHF.

This clonotype occurred many times. The chain combines TRBV6-1 with TRBJ1-6; 8 bases align to TRBD1. This CDR3 has 16 amino acids. CDR1 and CDR2 from the germline V gene are MNHNS and SASEGT. V was pared by 1 base and J by 10 bases, with 9 bases of the junction left unmatched. Here the CDR3 DNA reads TGTGCCAGCAGTGAAGATACACAGGGGGTTTGGTCACCCCTCCACTTT. Protein product: CASSEDTQGVWSPLHF.

This clonotype appeared many times. The rearrangement uses TRBV29-1 and TRBJ1-1, with 11 bases lining up with TRBD1. This CDR3 is built from 13 residues. Looked up from germline, CDR1 is SQVTM and CDR2 is ANQGSEA. Trimming at V came to 7 bases and at J to 1 base, leaving 2 bases not matched to a gene. The CDR3 region has the DNA TGCAGCGCGGGGACAGGGGGGAACACTGAAGCTTTCTTT. It is translated as CSAGTGGNTEAFF. Complete variable domain (other parts from reference TRBV29-1 and TRBJ1-1): SAVISQKPSRDICQRGTSLTIQCQVDSQVTMMFWYRQQPGQSLTLIATANQGSEATYESGFVIDKFPISRPNLTFSTLTVSNMSPEDSSIYLCSAGTGGNTEAFFGQGTRLTVV.

This clonotype came up many times. One end of the junction fails to match germline, which may point to a read error. The rearrangement joins TRBV12-3 or TRBV12-4 to TRBJ1-1, with D possibly being TRBD1 (6 bases). CDR3 length: 11 residues. DNA of the CDR3: TGTGCCAGCAGTTTAGTGCAGGGGAAGGTCTTT. Translating it yields CASSLVQGKVF.

The rearrangement uses TRBV5-4 and TRBJ1-6; maybe TRBD1 (5 bases). Trimming stripped 0 bases from V and 7 bases from J, with 14 bases between. Germline CDR1 SGHNT, CDR2 YYREEE (reference sequence). This CDR3 is 16 amino acids long. CDR3 DNA sequence: TGTGCCAGCAGCTTGGAGAGGGGCGCAGGGAATTCACCCCTCCACTTT. Translation gives CASSLERGAGNSPLHF.

This chain joins TRBV2 and TRBJ1-5; D remains unclear. The CDR3 has 13 amino acids. Germline-derived CDR1 and CDR2 are SNHLY and FYNNEI. V lost 3 bases and J 5 bases, leaving 8 bases between the germline ends. CDR3 region: CASSDRGYQPQHF. Written as DNA, the CDR3 is TGTGCCAGCAGTGACCGGGGATATCAGCCCCAGCATTTT. Complete variable domain (other parts from reference TRBV2 and TRBJ1-5): EPEVTQTPSHQVTQMGQEVILRCVPISNHLYFYWYRQILGQKVEFLVSFYNNEISEKSEIFDDQFSVERPDGSNFTLKIRSTKLEDSAMYFCASSDRGYQPQHFGDGTRLSIL.

This chain joins TRBV12-5 and TRBJ1-2; 8 bases align to TRBD1. The CDR3 has 14 amino acids. CDR1 and CDR2 from the germline V gene are LGHNT and FRNRAP. V trimming: 5 bases; J trimming: 9 bases; junction bases outside the gene matches: 11. CDR3 sequence reads: CASGLGQGTISYTF. DNA for the CDR3: TGTGCTAGTGGTCTAGGACAGGGTACCATAAGCTACACCTTC.

This clonotype was counted many times. V gene TRBV2 combines with J gene TRBJ2-5; maybe TRBD1 (6 bases). The CDR3 loop spans 12 amino acids. Trimming took 10 bases from V and 7 from J, leaving 16 bases between them. CDR1 is SNHLY, CDR2 FYNNEI, per germline. CDR3 nucleotides: TGTGCCACCTCCCGGACAGAGATGACCCAGTACTTC. Residues: CATSRTEMTQYF.

This clonotype was found many times. This sequence joins TRBV5-1 and TRBJ1-2; D is unclear. CDR3 length equals 13 residues. Deletions cut 1 base from V and 3 bases from J, with 7 bases between. The germline CDR1 and CDR2 sequences are SGHRS and YFSETQ. CDR3 residues: CASSLKVDYGYTF. CDR3 DNA sequence: TGCGCCAGCAGCTTGAAAGTGGACTATGGCTACACCTTC. Full variable domain (rest looked up from reference TRBV5-1 and TRBJ1-2): KAGVTQTPRYLIKTRGQQVTLSCSPISGHRSVSWYQQTPGQGLQFLFEYFSETQRNKGNFPGRFSGRQFSNSRSEMNVSTLELGDSALYLCASSLKVDYGYTFGSGTRLTVV.

This clonotype was observed at least ten times. The V call is TRBV6-5, the J call TRBJ1-2, with D uncertain. V was shortened by 0 bases and J by 3 bases, with 11 bases between the two germline ends. The CDR3 is 15 residues long. CDR1 is MNHEY, CDR2 SVGAGI, per germline. CDR3 amino acids: CASSYSFRSHYGYTF. As DNA, the CDR3 is TGTGCCAGCAGTTACTCGTTTCGAAGCCACTATGGCTACACCTTC.

The genes are TRBV11-2 and TRBJ2-7, with D uncertain. V lost 3 bases and J lost 1, with 10 bases in between. Germline V gives CDR1 SGHAT, CDR2 FQNNGV. The CDR3 totals 14 residues. CDR3 loop: CASSLVGYSYEQYF. The CDR3 DNA follows: TGTGCCAGCAGCTTGGTAGGATATTCCTACGAGCAGTACTTC.

Concerning this clonotype: This may stem from a read error, because a much larger clone lies one nucleotide away. The chain employs TRBV28 and TRBJ1-1; the match to TRBD1 covers 9 bases. Trimming cost V 4 bases and J 5 bases; bases outside gene matches: 8. The germline V gene has CDR1 MDHEN and CDR2 SYDVKM. The CDR3 covers 15 residues. The CDR3 protein is CASSSTGGLWTEAFF. CDR3 DNA: TGTGCCAGCAGTTCCACAGGGGGCTTGTGGACTGAAGCTTTCTTT.

The sample holds a few counts of this clonotype. The chain joins TRBV6-1 to TRBJ2-5; no firm D call. This CDR3 contains 16 residues. Germline values: CDR1 MNHNS, CDR2 SASEGT. The V and J ends lost 6 bases and 4 bases respectively, with 21 bases between them. The CDR3 loop reads CASSPEAPNRGETQYF. CDR3 nucleotide sequence: TGTGCCAGCAGCCCCGAGGCGCCGAATCGAGGAGAGACCCAGTACTTC.